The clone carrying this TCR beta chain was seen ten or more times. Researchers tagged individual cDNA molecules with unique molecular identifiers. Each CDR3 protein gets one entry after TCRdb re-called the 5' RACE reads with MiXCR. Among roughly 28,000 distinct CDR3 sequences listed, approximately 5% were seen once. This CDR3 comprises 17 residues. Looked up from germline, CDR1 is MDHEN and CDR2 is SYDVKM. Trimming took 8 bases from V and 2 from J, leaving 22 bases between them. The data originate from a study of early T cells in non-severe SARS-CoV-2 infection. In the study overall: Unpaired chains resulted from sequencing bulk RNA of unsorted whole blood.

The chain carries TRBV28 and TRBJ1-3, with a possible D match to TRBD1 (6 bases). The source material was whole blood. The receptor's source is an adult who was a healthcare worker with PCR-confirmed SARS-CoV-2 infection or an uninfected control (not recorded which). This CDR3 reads CASGGPRTGYAGNTIYF. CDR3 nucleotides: TGTGCCAGCGGGGGTCCGCGAACAGGGTACGCTGGAAACACCATATATTTT.